Presented here are 5 T cell receptor beta chains from one specimen sequenced in a study of siplizumab effects on memory and regulatory T cells. Profiled with immunoSEQ multiplex PCR; TCRdb holds only in-frame clones, not every one. Found here are more than 85,000 clones, more than 85% of them singletons; the top ten hold 0.9% to 1.3%. The specimen was CD4+ T cells sorted from blood. The receptors here all came from a human donor in good health.

V is TRBV7-3 and J is TRBJ2-7, with TRBD2 matching 10 bases. Germline V gene data show CDR1 as SGHTA and CDR2 as FQGTGA. This CDR3 has 16 amino acids. V shed 4 bases, J shed 7 bases, and the junction held 13 bases outside the gene matches. The CDR3 loop is CASSSRSSGSQYEQYF. For the CDR3, the DNA is TGTGCCAGCAGCTCGAGATCTAGCGGGAGCCAGTATGAGCAGTACTTC. Variable domain in full (rest from reference TRBV7-3 and TRBJ2-7): GAGVSQTPSNKVTEKGKYVELRCDPISGHTALYWYRQSLGQGPEFLIYFQGTGAADDSGLPNDRFFAVRPEGSVSTLKIQRTERGDSAVYLCASSSRSSGSQYEQYFGPGTRLTVT.

The chain is built from TRBV6-1 and TRBJ1-3; D not certain. In germline, CDR1 is MNHNS, CDR2 SASEGT. CDR3 size: 14 residues. Trimming shortened V by 6 bases and J by 7 bases, and 16 bases separated the two germline ends. CDR3 protein: CASSAREFWNTIYF. In DNA form, the CDR3 reads TGTGCCAGCAGCGCCCGGGAGTTTTGGAACACCATATATTTT.

The gene calls are TRBV19 and TRBJ2-7; a weak D match, TRBD2 (6 bases). The V gene's germline CDR1 is LNHDA and CDR2 SQIVND (reference sequence). The CDR3 has 15 residues. With 6 bases removed from V and 1 base from J, the gap between germline ends came to 16 bases. The DNA for the CDR3 is TGTGCCAGTAGCTCAAGCGGGCCCTATTCCTACGAGCAGTACTTC. Amino acid sequence: CASSSSGPYSYEQYF.

V and J are TRBV19 and TRBJ2-2; the D is unclear. The V end lost 5 bases, the J end lost 0 bases, and 10 bases lay between the germline ends. CDR1 is LNHDA, CDR2 SQIVND, per germline (reference sequence). The CDR3 runs to 15 residues. CDR3 sequence: CASSPLTTNTGELFF. CDR3 DNA sequence: TGTGCCAGTAGTCCCCTGACGACGAACACCGGGGAGCTGTTTTTT.

This chain links TRBV7-3 with TRBJ2-2; 8 bases fit TRBD1. Per the germline V gene, CDR1 is SGHTA and CDR2 is FQGTGA. The CDR3 covers 15 residues. Unmatched junction bases numbered 3, after V lost 5 bases and J lost 1 base. CDR3 bases: TGTGCCAGCAGCCTCGGGACAGGGAACACCGGGGAGCTGTTTTTT. Protein sequence: CASSLGTGNTGELFF.